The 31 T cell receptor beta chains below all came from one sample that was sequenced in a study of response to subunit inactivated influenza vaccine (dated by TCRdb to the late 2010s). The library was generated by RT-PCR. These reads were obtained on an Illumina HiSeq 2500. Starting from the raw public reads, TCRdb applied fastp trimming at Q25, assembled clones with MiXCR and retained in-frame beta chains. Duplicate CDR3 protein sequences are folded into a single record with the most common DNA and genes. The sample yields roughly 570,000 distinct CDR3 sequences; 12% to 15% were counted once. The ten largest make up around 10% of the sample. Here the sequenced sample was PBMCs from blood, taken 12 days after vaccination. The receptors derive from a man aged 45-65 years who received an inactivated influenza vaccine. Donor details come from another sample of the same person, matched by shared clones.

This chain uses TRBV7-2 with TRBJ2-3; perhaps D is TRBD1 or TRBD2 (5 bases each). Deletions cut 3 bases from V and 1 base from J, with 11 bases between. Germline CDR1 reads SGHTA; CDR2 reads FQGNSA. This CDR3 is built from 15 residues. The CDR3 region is CASSLRGYGTDTQYF. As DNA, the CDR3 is TGTGCCAGCAGCTTGAGGGGTTATGGCACAGATACGCAGTATTTT. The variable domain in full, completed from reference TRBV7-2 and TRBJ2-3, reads GAGVSQSPSNKVTEKGKDVELRCDPISGHTALYWYRQSLGQGLEFLIYFQGNSAPDKSGLPSDRFSAERTGGSVSTLTIQRTQQEDSAVYLCASSLRGYGTDTQYFGPGTRLTVL.

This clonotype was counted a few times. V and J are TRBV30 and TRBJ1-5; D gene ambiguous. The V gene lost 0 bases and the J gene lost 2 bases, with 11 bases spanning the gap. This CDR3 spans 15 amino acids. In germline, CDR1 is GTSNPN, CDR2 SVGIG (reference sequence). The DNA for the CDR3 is TGTGCCTGGAGTGTAGGTTCTAATGGCAATCAGCCCCAGCATTTT. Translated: CAWSVGSNGNQPQHF.

CDR3 nucleotides: TGTGCCAGCTCTGGACAGGGGGACGGGGAGCAGTACTTC. It codes for CASSGQGDGEQYF. The V and J genes are TRBV18 and TRBJ2-7; 10 bases are shared with TRBD1. CDR1 is KGHSH, CDR2 LQKENI, per germline. V shed 6 bases and J 7 bases; nucleotides not matched to a gene: 6. The CDR3 is 13 residues long. The entire variable domain, with the rest obtained from reference TRBV18 and TRBJ2-7, is as follows: NAGVMQNPRHLVRRRGQEARLRCSPMKGHSHVYWYRQLPEEGLKFMVYLQKENIIDESGMPKERFSAEFPKEGPSILRIQQVVRGDSAAYFCASSGQGDGEQYFGPGTRLTVT.

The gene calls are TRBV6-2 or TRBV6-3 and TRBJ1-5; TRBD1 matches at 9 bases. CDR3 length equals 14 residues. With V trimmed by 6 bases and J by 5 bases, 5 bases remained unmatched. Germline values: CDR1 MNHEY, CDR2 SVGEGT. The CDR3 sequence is CASSDGQGHQPQHF. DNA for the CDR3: TGTGCCAGCAGCGACGGACAGGGGCATCAGCCCCAGCATTTT.

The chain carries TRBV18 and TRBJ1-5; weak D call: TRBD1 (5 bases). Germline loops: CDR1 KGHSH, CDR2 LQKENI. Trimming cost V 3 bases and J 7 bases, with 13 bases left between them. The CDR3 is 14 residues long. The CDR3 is CASSPRDRRQPQHF. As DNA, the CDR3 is TGTGCCAGCTCACCGCGGGACCGACGGCAGCCCCAGCATTTT.

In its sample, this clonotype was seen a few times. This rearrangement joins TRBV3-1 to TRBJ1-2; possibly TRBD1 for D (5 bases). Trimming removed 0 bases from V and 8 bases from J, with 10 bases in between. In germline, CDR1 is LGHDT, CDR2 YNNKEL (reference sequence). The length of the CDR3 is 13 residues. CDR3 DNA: TGTGCCAGCAGCCAAGATGGGGCCCACGGCTACACCTTC. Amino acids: CASSQDGAHGYTF.

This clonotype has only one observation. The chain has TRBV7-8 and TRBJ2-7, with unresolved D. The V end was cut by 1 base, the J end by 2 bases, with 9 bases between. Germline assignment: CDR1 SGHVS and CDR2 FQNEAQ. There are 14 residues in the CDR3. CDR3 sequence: CASSLGFDTYEQYF. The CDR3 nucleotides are TGTGCCAGCAGCTTAGGTTTCGACACCTACGAGCAGTACTTC.

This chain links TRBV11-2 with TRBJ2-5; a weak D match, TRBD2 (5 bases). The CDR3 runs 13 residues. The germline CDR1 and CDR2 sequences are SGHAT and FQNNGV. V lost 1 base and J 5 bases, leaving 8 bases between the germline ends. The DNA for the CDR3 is TGTGCCAGCAGCTTAGTGGAGGAGGAGACCCAGTACTTC. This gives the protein CASSLVEEETQYF.

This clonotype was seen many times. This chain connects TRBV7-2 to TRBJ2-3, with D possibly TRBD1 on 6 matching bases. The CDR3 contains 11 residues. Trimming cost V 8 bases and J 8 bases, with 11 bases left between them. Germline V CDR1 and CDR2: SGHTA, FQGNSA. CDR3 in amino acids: CASAQGPTQYF. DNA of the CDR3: TGTGCCAGCGCACAGGGCCCTACGCAGTATTTT.

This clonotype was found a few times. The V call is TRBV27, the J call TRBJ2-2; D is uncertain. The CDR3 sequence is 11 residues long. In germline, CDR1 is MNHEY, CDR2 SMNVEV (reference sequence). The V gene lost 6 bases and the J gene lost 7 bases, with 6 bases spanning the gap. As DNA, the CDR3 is TGTGCCAGCAGCCAGTTCGGGGAGCTGTTTTTT. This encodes CASSQFGELFF.

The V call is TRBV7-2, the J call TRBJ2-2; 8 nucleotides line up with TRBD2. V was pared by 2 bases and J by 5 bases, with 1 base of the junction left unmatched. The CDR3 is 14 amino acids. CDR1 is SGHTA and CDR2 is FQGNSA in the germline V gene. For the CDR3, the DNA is TGTGCCAGCAGCTTAAAGCGGGGGACCGGGGAGCTGTTTTTT. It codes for CASSLKRGTGELFF.

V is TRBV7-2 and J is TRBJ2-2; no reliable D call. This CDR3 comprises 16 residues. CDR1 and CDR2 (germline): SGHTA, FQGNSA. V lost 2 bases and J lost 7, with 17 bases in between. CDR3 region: CASSLSGSNVGGELFF. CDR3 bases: TGTGCCAGCAGCTTATCGGGCTCAAACGTAGGCGGGGAGCTGTTTTTT.

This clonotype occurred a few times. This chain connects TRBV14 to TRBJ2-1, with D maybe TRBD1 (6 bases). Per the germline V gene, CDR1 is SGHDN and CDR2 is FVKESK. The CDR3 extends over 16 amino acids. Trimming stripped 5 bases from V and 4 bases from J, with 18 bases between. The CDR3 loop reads CASSSRETGFYNEQFF. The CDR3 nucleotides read TGTGCCAGCAGCTCCAGGGAGACAGGATTTTACAATGAGCAGTTCTTC.

CDR3 nucleotide sequence: TGTGCCAGCAGACCGAACCGGGACAGCGGAAACACCATATATTTT. It codes for CASRPNRDSGNTIYF. This chain uses TRBV3-1 with TRBJ1-3; 7 positions agree with TRBD1. V was pared by 6 bases and J by 4 bases, with 9 bases of the junction left unmatched. The CDR3 has 15 amino acids. In germline, CDR1 is LGHDT, CDR2 YNNKEL (reference sequence).

CDR3 sequence reads: CASSFPRGLHEQYF. The CDR3 nucleotides are TGTGCCAGCAGCTTCCCAAGGGGGCTCCACGAGCAGTACTTC. This chain joins TRBV7-9 and TRBJ2-7; 7 bases are a match to TRBD1. The ends lost 3 bases at V and 5 bases at J; junction bases unmatched: 7. The CDR3 is 14 residues long. Germline CDR1 and CDR2: SEHNR and FQNEAQ (reference sequence).

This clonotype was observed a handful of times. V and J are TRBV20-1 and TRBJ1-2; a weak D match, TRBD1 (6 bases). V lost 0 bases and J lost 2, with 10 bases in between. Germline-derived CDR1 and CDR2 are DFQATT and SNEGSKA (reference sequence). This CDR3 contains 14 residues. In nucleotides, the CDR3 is TGCAGTGCTAGAGATGTGACAGGAAACTATGGCTACACCTTC. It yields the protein CSARDVTGNYGYTF.

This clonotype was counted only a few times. Written as DNA, the CDR3 is TGCGCCAGCAGCTTGGATGGGACAGCCCAAGAGACCCAGTACTTC. Translated: CASSLDGTAQETQYF. The J gene is TRBJ2-5, the V gene TRBV5-1; TRBD1 aligns across 7 bases. J lost 1 base, V lost 0 bases, and 3 bases had no gene match. Germline CDR1 is SGHRS and CDR2 is YFSETQ. The CDR3 runs to 15 residues.

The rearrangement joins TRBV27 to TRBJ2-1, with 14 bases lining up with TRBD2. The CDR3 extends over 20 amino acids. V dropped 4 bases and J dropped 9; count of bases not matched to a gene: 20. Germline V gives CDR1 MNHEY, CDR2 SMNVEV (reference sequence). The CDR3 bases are TGTGCCAGCAGTTCCCAGGCCTCCTCCGCGGGACTAGCGGGAGTAGGTGAGCAGTTCTTC. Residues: CASSSQASSAGLAGVGEQFF.

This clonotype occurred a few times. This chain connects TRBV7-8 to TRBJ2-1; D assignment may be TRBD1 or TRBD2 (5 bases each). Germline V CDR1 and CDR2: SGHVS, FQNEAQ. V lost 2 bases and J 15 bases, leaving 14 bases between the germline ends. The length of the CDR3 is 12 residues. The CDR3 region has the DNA TGTGCCAGCAGCTTATCGGGGCTTAGGCGGTTCTTC. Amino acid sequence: CASSLSGLRRFF.

This chain's CDR3 is CASSLFGGFYNEQFF. The DNA for the CDR3 is TGTGCCAGCAGCCTCTTCGGAGGATTCTACAATGAGCAGTTCTTC. The J gene is TRBJ2-1, the V gene TRBV3-1; tentative D call: TRBD2 (5 bases). The CDR3 is 15 residues long. The V end was cut by 4 bases, the J end by 3 bases, with 13 bases between. Germline V gene sequence: CDR1 LGHDT, CDR2 YNNKEL (reference sequence).

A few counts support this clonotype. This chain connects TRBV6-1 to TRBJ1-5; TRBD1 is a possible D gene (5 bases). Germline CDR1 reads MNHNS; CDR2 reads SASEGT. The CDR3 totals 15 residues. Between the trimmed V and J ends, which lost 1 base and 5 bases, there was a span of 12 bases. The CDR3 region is CASSEEWDGYQPQHF. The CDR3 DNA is TGTGCCAGCAGTGAAGAATGGGACGGCTATCAGCCCCAGCATTTT.

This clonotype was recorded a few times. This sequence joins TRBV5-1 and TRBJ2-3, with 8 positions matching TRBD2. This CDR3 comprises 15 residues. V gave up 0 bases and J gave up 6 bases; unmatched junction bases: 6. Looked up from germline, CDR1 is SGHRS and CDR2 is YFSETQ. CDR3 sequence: CASSLEAGGLDTQYF. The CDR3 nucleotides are TGCGCCAGCAGCTTGGAGGCGGGGGGACTTGATACGCAGTATTTT.

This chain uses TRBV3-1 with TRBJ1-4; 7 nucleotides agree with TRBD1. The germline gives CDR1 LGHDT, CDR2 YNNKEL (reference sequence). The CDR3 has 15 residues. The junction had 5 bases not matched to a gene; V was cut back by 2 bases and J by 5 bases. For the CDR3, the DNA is TGTGCCAGCAGCCAAAGAACAGGGGTGAATGAAAAACTGTTTTTT. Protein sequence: CASSQRTGVNEKLFF.

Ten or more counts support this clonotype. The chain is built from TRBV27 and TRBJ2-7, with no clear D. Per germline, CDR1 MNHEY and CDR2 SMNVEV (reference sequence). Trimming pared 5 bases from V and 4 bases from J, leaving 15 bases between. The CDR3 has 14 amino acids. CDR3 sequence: CASSPIPDRYEQYF. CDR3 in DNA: TGTGCCAGCAGTCCAATACCGGACCGATACGAGCAGTACTTC.

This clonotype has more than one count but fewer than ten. The CDR3 spells CASSLAARGGTDTQYF. The CDR3 DNA is TGTGCCAGCAGCTTAGCTGCGCGGGGGGGCACAGATACGCAGTATTTT. The chain uses TRBV7-8 and TRBJ2-3, with 8 positions matching TRBD2. The length of the CDR3 is 16 residues. Germline loops: CDR1 SGHVS, CDR2 FQNEAQ. The ends lost 0 bases at V and 1 base at J; junction bases unmatched: 3.

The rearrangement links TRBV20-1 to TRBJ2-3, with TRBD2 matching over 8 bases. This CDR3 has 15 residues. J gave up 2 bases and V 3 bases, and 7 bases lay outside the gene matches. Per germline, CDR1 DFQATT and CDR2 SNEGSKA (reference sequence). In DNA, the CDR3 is TGCAGTGCTAGCCCGACTAGCGCTTACACAGATACGCAGTATTTT. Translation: CSASPTSAYTDTQYF.

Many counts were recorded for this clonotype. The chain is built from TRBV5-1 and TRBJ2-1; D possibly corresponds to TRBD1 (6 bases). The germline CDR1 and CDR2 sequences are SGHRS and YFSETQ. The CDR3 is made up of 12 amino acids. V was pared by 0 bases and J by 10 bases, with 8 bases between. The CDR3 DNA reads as TGCGCCAGCAGCTTGGACAGGGCAGAGCAGTTCTTC. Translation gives CASSLDRAEQFF.

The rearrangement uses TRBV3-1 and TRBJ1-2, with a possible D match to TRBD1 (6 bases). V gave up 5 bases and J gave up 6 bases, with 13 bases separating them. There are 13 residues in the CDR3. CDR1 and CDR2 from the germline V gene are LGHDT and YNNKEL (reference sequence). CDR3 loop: CASSAQGTHGYTF. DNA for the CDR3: TGTGCCAGCAGCGCGCAGGGGACCCATGGCTACACCTTC.

CDR3 coding DNA: TGTGCCAGCAGCCAAGTTCCAGCGGGGGGCTTAGATACGCAGTATTTT. This sequence encodes CASSQVPAGGLDTQYF. V gene TRBV4-2 combines with J gene TRBJ2-3; 9 bases line up with TRBD2. The J segment lost 5 bases and the V segment lost 1 base, leaving 7 bases of the junction unmatched. This CDR3 contains 16 residues. Germline lookup yields CDR1 LGHNA and CDR2 YNFKEQ.

The CDR3 DNA follows: TGTGCCAGCAGCCAGGACTCCTCGCAAGGCCTCTACGAGCAGTACTTC. It translates to CASSQDSSQGLYEQYF. The chain is built from TRBV4-2 and TRBJ2-7; D may be TRBD2 (5 bases). Germline CDR1 is LGHNA and CDR2 is YNFKEQ. This CDR3 comprises 16 residues. Trimming took off 3 bases at V and 3 bases at J, with 18 bases between the two ends.

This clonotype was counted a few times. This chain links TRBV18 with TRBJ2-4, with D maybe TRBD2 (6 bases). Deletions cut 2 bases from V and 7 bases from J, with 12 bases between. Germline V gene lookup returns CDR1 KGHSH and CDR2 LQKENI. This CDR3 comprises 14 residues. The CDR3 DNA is TGTGCCAGCTCACCAGTGGCGGGGTCCAACATTCAGTACTTC. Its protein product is CASSPVAGSNIQYF.